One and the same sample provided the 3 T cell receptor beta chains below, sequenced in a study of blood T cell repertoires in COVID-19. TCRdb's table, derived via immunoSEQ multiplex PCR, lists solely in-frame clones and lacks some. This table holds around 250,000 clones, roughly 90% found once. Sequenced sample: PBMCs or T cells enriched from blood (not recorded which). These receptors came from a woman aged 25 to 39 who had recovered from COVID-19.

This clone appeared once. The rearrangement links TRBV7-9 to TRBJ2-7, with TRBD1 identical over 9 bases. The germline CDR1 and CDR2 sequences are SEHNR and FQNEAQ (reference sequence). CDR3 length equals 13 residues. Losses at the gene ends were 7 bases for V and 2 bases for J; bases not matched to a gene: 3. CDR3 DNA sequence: TGTGCCAGCACCACAGGGGGCCCCTACGAGCAGTACTTC. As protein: CASTTGGPYEQYF.

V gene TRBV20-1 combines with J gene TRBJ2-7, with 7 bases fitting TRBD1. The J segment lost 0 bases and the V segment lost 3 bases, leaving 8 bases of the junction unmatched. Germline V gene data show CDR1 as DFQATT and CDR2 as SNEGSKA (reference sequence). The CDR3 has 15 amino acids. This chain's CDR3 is CSASSGRGSSYEQYF. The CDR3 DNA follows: TGCAGTGCTAGTTCGGGCAGGGGGAGCTCCTACGAGCAGTACTTC.

The CDR3 loop is CASSQEVTGSFSGNTIYF. In nucleotides, the CDR3 is TGCGCCAGCAGCCAAGAAGTGACAGGGAGTTTCTCTGGAAACACCATATATTTT. V usage is TRBV4-3 and J usage is TRBJ1-3; 7 nucleotides match TRBD1. V lost 0 bases to trimming and J lost 0 bases; unmatched junction nucleotides: 8. Germline V lookup: CDR1 LGHNA, CDR2 YSLEER. CDR3 length: 18 amino acids.